The 28 T cell receptor beta chains reported below all come from one sample, sequenced in a study of CXCR3-negative and CXCR3-positive naive CD8 T cells. Findings and limits, study-wide: In CXCR3-positive naive cells, the TRB CDR3s were more hydrophobic than in CXCR3-negative naive cells.

For these TCRs, the target antigens are not known. Libraries of TRB cDNA were made by 5' RACE and carried UMIs. TCRdb derives one entry per CDR3 protein from the 5' RACE reads, leaving out DNA. Its table records under 60,000 distinct CDR3 sequences. The sequenced sample consisted of naive CXCR3+ CD8+ T cells from blood. The subset: CD45RO-CCR7+CD27+CD95- naive CD8+ T cells expressing CXCR3 (TNR3+). The receptors originated from a human donor in good health. Some clones in this sample may be carry-over from other donors' samples.

This chain connects TRBV11-3 to TRBJ2-3; without DNA, the TCRdb call of TRBD1 cannot be checked. CDR1 and CDR2 (germline): SGHNT, YENEEA. The CDR3 consists of 16 residues. The CDR3 is CASSGREEGLTDTQYF.

This sequence joins TRBV20-1 and TRBJ2-7; TCRdb picks TRBD2, but there is no DNA to check that call. The CDR3 has 14 residues. Germline CDR1 reads DFQATT; CDR2 reads SNEGSKA (reference sequence). The CDR3 spells CSATRGLSLYEQYF.

The chain links TRBV2 to TRBJ1-1. This CDR3 contains 13 residues. Germline V gene lookup returns CDR1 SNHLY and CDR2 FYNNEI. The CDR3 reads CASRVAANTEAFF.

The chain is built from TRBV4-1 and TRBJ2-7; checking the TCRdb D call of TRBD2 is not possible without DNA. The germline gives CDR1 MGHRA, CDR2 YSYEKL. This CDR3 region has 16 residues. Here the CDR3 reads CASSQAQAGPSYEQYF.

The chain couples TRBV19 to TRBJ2-7; TCRdb names TRBD1, which stays unverified in the absence of DNA. The CDR3 contains 12 residues. Per germline, CDR1 LNHDA and CDR2 SQIVND (reference sequence). CDR3 sequence: CASSPGPYEQYF.

This sequence joins TRBV3-1 and TRBJ1-1. Germline V gene sequence: CDR1 LGHDT, CDR2 YNNKEL (reference sequence). This CDR3 is built from 16 residues. CDR3 in amino acids: CASSLLANTEDTEAFF. The full variable domain, rest sourced from reference TRBV3-1 and TRBJ1-1, is DTAVSQTPKYLVTQMGNDKSIKCEQNLGHDTMYWYKQDSKKFLKIMFSYNNKELIINETVPNRFSPKSPDKAHLNLHINSLELGDSAVYFCASSLLANTEDTEAFFGQGTRLTVV.

The J gene is TRBJ2-7, the V gene TRBV5-4; TCRdb calls TRBD1, which cannot be checked without DNA. There are 15 residues in the CDR3. The V gene's germline CDR1 is SGHNT and CDR2 YYREEE (reference sequence). CDR3 loop: CASSARTLETYEQYF.

This chain joins TRBV6-6 and TRBJ2-2; the D gene TCRdb calls, TRBD1, cannot be checked with no DNA. The V gene's germline CDR1 is MNHNY and CDR2 SVGAGI (reference sequence). There are 12 residues in the CDR3. The CDR3 region is CASTQQGGELFF.

This chain connects TRBV7-2 to TRBJ2-4; TCRdb gives TRBD1 as the D gene, but with no DNA this cannot be confirmed. Germline CDR1 reads SGHTA; CDR2 reads FQGNSA. The CDR3 covers 15 residues. The CDR3 spells CASSPGTGLENIQYF. The full variable domain, completed using reference TRBV7-2 and TRBJ2-4, is GAGVSQSPSNKVTEKGKDVELRCDPISGHTALYWYRQSLGQGLEFLIYFQGNSAPDKSGLPSDRFSAERTGGSVSTLTIQRTQQEDSAVYLCASSPGTGLENIQYFGAGTRLSVL.

The gene calls are TRBV5-4 and TRBJ2-7; absent DNA, TCRdb's TRBD1 call cannot be checked. CDR1 is SGHNT and CDR2 is YYREEE in the germline V gene (reference sequence). The CDR3 has 15 amino acids. The CDR3 loop reads CASSLVGQGLNEQYF.

This chain uses TRBV29-1 with TRBJ2-7. This CDR3 is 13 amino acids long. Germline loops: CDR1 SQVTM, CDR2 ANQGSEA. This CDR3 is CSVEPTNSYEQYF.

The chain carries TRBV6-6 and TRBJ2-1; the TRBD1 assignment by TCRdb is unverifiable without DNA. The CDR3 is 16 amino acids. CDR1 is MNHNY and CDR2 is SVGAGI in the germline V gene (reference sequence). The CDR3 loop is CASSYRDRGLYNEQFF.

This sequence joins TRBV4-3 and TRBJ1-4; the TCRdb D gene call, TRBD1, has no DNA to confirm it. This CDR3 has 15 amino acids. Looked up from germline, CDR1 is LGHNA and CDR2 is YSLEER. CDR3: CASSRTGTTNEKLFF.

The CDR3 spells CASGRVLSYEQYF. The chain links TRBV12-5 to TRBJ2-7; TCRdb names TRBD2, which stays unverified in the absence of DNA. The CDR3 sequence is 13 residues long. CDR1 and CDR2 (germline): LGHNT, FRNRAP.

V gene TRBV11-2 combines with J gene TRBJ2-7. This CDR3 has 13 amino acids. Germline assignment: CDR1 SGHAT and CDR2 FQNNGV. The CDR3 sequence: CASSLGSPYEQYF.

J is TRBJ1-1 and V is TRBV2. The CDR3 is made up of 16 amino acids. Germline V lookup: CDR1 SNHLY, CDR2 FYNNEI. CDR3 protein: CASSEVLLGMNTEAFF.

CDR3 sequence: CASGPPDRTATEAFF. The chain joins TRBV12-5 to TRBJ1-1; with no DNA, the TCRdb D assignment of TRBD1 cannot be verified. In germline, CDR1 is LGHNT, CDR2 FRNRAP. This CDR3 is built from 15 residues.

The chain carries TRBV5-1 and TRBJ2-7; the D call from TCRdb, TRBD1, cannot be confirmed without DNA. The CDR3 extends over 15 amino acids. The germline V gene encodes CDR1 SGHRS and CDR2 YFSETQ. CDR3 residues: CASSEPTGIEDEQYF.

The chain has TRBV12-3 or TRBV12-4 and TRBJ2-5. CDR3 length: 14 residues. CDR3: CASSPTTRVETQYF.

V and J are TRBV6-5 and TRBJ2-6. This CDR3 comprises 16 residues. Germline loops: CDR1 MNHEY, CDR2 SVGAGI. This chain's CDR3 is CASSYSQSSGANVLTF.

V is TRBV4-3 and J is TRBJ2-7; the TCRdb D gene call, TRBD1, has no DNA to confirm it. The CDR3 consists of 14 residues. Germline loops: CDR1 LGHNA, CDR2 YSLEER. CDR3: CASSQATGTYEQYF.

V gene TRBV25-1 combines with J gene TRBJ1-6; there is no DNA to check the TCRdb D call of TRBD1. The CDR3 covers 15 residues. Germline CDR1 reads MGHDK; CDR2 reads SYGVNS. The CDR3 loop reads CASNYHRGGNSPLHF.

The V call is TRBV11-2, the J call TRBJ2-1; TCRdb calls TRBD1, which cannot be checked without DNA. Germline V CDR1 and CDR2: SGHAT, FQNNGV. The CDR3 length is 17 residues. The CDR3 loop is CASSLELGARGYNEQFF.

The rearrangement links TRBV3-1 to TRBJ1-1. In germline, CDR1 is LGHDT, CDR2 YNNKEL (reference sequence). CDR3 size: 18 residues. CDR3 protein: CASSQDLARATMNTEAFF.

This chain uses TRBV12-3 or TRBV12-4 with TRBJ1-2; TCRdb calls TRBD1, which cannot be checked without DNA. The CDR3 is 12 amino acids. CDR3: CASMGQFYGYTF.

The gene calls are TRBV20-1 and TRBJ2-3; TCRdb designates TRBD2, a call that cannot be tested without DNA. Germline loops: CDR1 DFQATT, CDR2 SNEGSKA (reference sequence). This CDR3 spans 14 amino acids. CDR3 in amino acids: CSATTSGVWNTQYF.

The chain joins TRBV7-9 to TRBJ2-1; TCRdb's D gene call, TRBD2, goes unchecked for lack of DNA. The germline gives CDR1 SEHNR, CDR2 FQNEAQ (reference sequence). This CDR3 is built from 16 residues. The CDR3 here is CASSFQRGGPFDEQFF.

The V call is TRBV24-1, the J call TRBJ2-2; TCRdb selects TRBD1, and the lack of DNA leaves this call unchecked. This CDR3 region has 14 residues. From germline, CDR1 is KGHDR and CDR2 SFDVKD. The CDR3 is CATSQDSYTGELFF.